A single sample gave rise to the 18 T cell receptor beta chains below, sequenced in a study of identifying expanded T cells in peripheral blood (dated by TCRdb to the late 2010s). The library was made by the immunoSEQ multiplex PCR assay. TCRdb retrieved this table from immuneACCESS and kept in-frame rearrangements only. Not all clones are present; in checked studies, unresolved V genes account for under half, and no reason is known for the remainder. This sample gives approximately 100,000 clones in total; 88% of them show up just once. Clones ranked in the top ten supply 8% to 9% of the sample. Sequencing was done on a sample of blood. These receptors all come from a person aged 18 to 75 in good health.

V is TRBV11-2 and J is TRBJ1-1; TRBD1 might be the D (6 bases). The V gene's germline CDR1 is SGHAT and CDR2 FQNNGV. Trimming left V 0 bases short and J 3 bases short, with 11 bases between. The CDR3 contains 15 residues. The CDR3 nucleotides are TGTGCCAGCAGCTTAGACAAGGAGGGGGACACTGAAGCTTTCTTT. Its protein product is CASSLDKEGDTEAFF.

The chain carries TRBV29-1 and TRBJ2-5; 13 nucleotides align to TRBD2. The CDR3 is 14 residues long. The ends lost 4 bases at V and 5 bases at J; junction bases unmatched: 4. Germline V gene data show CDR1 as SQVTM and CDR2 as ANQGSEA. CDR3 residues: CSVGLAGGRETQYF. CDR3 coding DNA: TGCAGCGTTGGACTAGCGGGAGGCAGGGAGACCCAGTACTTC.

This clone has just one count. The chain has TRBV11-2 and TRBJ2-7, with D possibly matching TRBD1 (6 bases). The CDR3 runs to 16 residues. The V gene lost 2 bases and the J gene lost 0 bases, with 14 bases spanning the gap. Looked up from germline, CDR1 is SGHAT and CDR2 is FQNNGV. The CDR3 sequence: CASSLFWGPDSYEQYF. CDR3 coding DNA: TGTGCCAGCAGCTTATTCTGGGGGCCCGACTCCTACGAGCAGTACTTC.

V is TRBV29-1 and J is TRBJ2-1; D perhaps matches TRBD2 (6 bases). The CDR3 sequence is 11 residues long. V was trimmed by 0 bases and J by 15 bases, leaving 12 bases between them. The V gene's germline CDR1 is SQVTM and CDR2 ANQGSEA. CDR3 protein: CSVEDSGSPFF. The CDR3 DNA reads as TGCAGCGTTGAAGATAGCGGATCCCCGTTCTTC.

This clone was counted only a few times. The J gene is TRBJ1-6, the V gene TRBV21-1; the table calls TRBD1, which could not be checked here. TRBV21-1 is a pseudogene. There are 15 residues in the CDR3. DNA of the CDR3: TGTGCCAGCCACAGGGACGGGCGACAGAATTCACCCCTCCACTTT. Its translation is CASHRDGRQNSPLHF.

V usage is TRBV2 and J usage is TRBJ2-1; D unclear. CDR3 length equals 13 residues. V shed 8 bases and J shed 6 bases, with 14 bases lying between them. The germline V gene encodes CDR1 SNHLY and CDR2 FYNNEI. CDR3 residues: CASQPGAGNEQFF. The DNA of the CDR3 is TGTGCCAGCCAGCCTGGCGCTGGCAATGAGCAGTTCTTC. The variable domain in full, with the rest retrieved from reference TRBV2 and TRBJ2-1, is EPEVTQTPSHQVTQMGQEVILRCVPISNHLYFYWYRQILGQKVEFLVSFYNNEISEKSEIFDDQFSVERPDGSNFTLKIRSTKLEDSAMYFCASQPGAGNEQFFGPGTRLTVL.

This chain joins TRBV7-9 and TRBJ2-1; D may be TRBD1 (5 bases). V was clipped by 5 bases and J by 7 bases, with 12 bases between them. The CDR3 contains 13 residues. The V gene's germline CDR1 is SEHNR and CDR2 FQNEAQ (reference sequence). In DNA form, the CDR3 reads TGTGCCAGCAGCCCTCCAGGGATTAATGAGCAGTTCTTC. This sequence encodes CASSPPGINEQFF.

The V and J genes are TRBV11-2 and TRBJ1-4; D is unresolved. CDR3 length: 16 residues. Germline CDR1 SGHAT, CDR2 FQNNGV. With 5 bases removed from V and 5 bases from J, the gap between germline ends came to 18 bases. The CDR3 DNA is TGTGCCAGCAGCCAGCTCGAGGGCAGGCGAAATGAAAAACTGTTTTTT. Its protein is CASSQLEGRRNEKLFF.

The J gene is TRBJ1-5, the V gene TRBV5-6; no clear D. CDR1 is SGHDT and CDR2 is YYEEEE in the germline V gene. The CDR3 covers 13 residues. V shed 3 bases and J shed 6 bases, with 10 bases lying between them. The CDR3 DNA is TGTGCCAGCAGCTCCTACAGCCTTCAGCCCCAGCATTTT. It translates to CASSSYSLQPQHF.

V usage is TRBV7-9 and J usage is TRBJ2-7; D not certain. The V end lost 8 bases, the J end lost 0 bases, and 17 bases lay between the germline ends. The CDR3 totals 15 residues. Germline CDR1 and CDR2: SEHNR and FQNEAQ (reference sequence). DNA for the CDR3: TGTGCCAGCGGAATTGGACCGGTAGGCTCCTACGAGCAGTACTTC. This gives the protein CASGIGPVGSYEQYF.

CDR3 in amino acids: CASSQEDRSAGANVLTF. The CDR3 region has the DNA TGCGCCAGCAGCCAAGAGGACCGGTCCGCTGGGGCCAACGTCCTGACTTTC. The genes are TRBV4-3 and TRBJ2-6; D not certain. CDR1 and CDR2 from the germline V gene are LGHNA and YSLEER. V was shortened by 0 bases and J by 2 bases, with 11 bases between the two germline ends. There are 17 residues in the CDR3.

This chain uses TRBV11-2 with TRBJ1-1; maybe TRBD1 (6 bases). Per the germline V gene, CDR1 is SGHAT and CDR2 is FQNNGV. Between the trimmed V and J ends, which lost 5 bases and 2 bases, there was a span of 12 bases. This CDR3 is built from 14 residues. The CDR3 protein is CASSQQGSNTEAFF. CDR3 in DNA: TGTGCCAGCAGCCAACAGGGTTCTAACACTGAAGCTTTCTTT.

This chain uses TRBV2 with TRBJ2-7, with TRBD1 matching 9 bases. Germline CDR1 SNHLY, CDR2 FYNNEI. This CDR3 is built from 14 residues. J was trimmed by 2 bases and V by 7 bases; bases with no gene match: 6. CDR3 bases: TGTGCCAGCACCCCGGGACAGGGAGCCTACGAGCAGTACTTC. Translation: CASTPGQGAYEQYF.

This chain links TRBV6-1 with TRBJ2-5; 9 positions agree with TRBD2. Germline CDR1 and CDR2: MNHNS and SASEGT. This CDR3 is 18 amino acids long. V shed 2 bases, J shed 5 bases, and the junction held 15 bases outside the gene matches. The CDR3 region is CASSERGAGGPGGETQYF. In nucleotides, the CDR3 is TGTGCCAGCAGTGAACGAGGGGCGGGAGGGCCCGGTGGGGAGACCCAGTACTTC.

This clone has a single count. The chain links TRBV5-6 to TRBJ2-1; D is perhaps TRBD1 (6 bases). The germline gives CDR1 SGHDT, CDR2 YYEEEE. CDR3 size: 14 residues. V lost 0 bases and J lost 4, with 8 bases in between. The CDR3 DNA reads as TGTGCCAGCAGCTTGGGGCAGGGGTACAATGAGCAGTTCTTC. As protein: CASSLGQGYNEQFF.

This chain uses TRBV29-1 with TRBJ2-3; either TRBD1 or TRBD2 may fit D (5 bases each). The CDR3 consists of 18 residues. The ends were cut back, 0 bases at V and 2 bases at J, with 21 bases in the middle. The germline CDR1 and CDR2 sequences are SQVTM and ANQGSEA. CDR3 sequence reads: CSVEDGRGGLGDTDTQYF. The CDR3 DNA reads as TGCAGCGTTGAAGATGGGCGTGGGGGTTTGGGAGACACAGATACGCAGTATTTT.

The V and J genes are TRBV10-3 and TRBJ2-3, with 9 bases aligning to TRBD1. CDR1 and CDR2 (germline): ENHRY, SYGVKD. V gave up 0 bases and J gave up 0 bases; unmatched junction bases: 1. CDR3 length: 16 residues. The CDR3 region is CAISESTGGSTDTQYF. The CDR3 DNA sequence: TGTGCCATCAGTGAGTCGACAGGGGGTAGCACAGATACGCAGTATTTT.

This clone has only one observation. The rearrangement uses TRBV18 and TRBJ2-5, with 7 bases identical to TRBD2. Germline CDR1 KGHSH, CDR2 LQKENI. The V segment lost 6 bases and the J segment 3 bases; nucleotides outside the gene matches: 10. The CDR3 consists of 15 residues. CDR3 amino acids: CASSPSLGGEETQYF. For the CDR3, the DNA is TGTGCCAGCTCCCCTTCCCTTGGGGGGGAAGAGACCCAGTACTTC.